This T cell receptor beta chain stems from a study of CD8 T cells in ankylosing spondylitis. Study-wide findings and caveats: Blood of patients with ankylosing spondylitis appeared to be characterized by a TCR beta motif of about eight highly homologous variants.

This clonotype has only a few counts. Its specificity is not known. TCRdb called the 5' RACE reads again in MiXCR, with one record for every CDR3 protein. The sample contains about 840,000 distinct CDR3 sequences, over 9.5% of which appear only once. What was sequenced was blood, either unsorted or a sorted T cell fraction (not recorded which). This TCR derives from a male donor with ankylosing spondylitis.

For the CDR3, the DNA is TGTGCCAGCAGTTTAACAGGGTACTCTCGCAATCAGCCCCAGCATTTT. Translating gives CASSLTGYSRNQPQHF. The V gene is TRBV6-2 or TRBV6-3, the J gene TRBJ1-5; D is possibly TRBD1 (6 bases). V dropped 4 bases and J dropped 2 bases, with 15 bases sitting between them. The CDR3 runs to 16 residues. The germline V gene encodes CDR1 MNHEY and CDR2 SVGEGT.